This paragraph reports one T cell receptor beta chain. A junction end diverges from the germline sequence, so it may reflect a read error. Within the sample, other DNA sequences also encode this same CDR3. Under the authors' procedure: Estimation of nucleated cell counts relied on the amplification of reference gene primers. Clones were sequenced by immunoSEQ multiplex PCR, and TCRdb holds only the in-frame ones, with some missing. From that table come the V and J calls and clone size; the DNA was used to work out D and trimming. The sample comprises fewer than 700,000 clones, roughly 89% of which are singletons, and 7.5% to 9% rests with the top ten. These data are taken from a study of blood T cell repertoires in COVID-19. At the level of the study: Both acute and convalescent COVID-19 samples were obtained from the United States, Italy and Spain. From T cells, B-cell-depleted T cells, or PBMCs came the material, which was cDNA or gDNA.

Per the germline V gene, CDR1 is SGHRS and CDR2 is YFSETQ. The CDR3 loop spans 17 amino acids. This clonotype originated in a woman between 50 and 59 years old with COVID-19, enrolled during active disease. Sequenced: peripheral blood. The rearrangement links TRBV5-1 to TRBJ2-7; 9 nucleotides line up with TRBD1. CDR3: CASSFLQGADVTYEQYF. CDR3 bases: TGCGCCAGCAGCTTCCTACAGGGGGCCGACGTAACCTACGAGCAATACTTC.